The clone carrying this TCR beta chain was found a few times. This sample is part of a study of patients and donors after allogeneic stem cell transplantation. One entry per CDR3 protein results from TCRdb running MiXCR on the RT-PCR reads. The sample consists of approximately 410,000 distinct CDR3 sequences, under 20% of them appearing once. The CDR3 is made up of 14 amino acids. Germline assignment: CDR1 MGHRA and CDR2 YSYEKL. The V gene lost 0 bases and the J gene lost 3 bases, with 9 bases spanning the gap. The sequencing input was blood, either unsorted or a sorted T cell fraction (not recorded which). The genes are TRBV4-1 and TRBJ2-7; no clear D. The source is a human donor who was either an allogeneic HSCT recipient or a stem cell or donor lymphocyte infusion donor (not recorded which). It is not recorded whose cells these are; they may come from a transplant donor. In nucleotides, the CDR3 is TGCGCCAGCAGCCAAGAAACACTTTACTACGAGCAGTACTTC. Translation: CASSQETLYYEQYF.